Below, 23 T cell receptor beta chains from the same sample are listed, as sequenced in a study of blood T cell repertoires in COVID-19. Assay: immunoSEQ multiplex PCR; the TCRdb copy retains only in-frame clones and omits some. The sample contains 90,000 to 100,000 clones, over 70% of which appear only once. Sequencing input: peripheral blood. All receptors derive from a woman aged 80 or older with acute or convalescent COVID-19.

The chain has TRBV23-1 and TRBJ1-1, with 7 nucleotides matching TRBD1. TRBV23-1 is placed among ORFs of uncertain function. The length of the CDR3 is 11 residues. V gave up 6 bases and J gave up 11 bases; unmatched junction bases: 6. CDR3 in DNA: TGCGCCAGCAGGCCAACAGGGGTCGCTTTCTTT. Translation gives CASRPTGVAFF.

The V gene is TRBV4-3, the J gene TRBJ1-6; TRBD1 aligns across 8 bases. With 3 bases clipped from V and 7 bases from J, the junction kept 5 bases outside the gene matches. This CDR3 spans 15 amino acids. Per the germline V gene, CDR1 is LGHNA and CDR2 is YSLEER. This CDR3 is CASSQADRVNSPLHF. CDR3 in DNA: TGCGCCAGCAGCCAGGCGGACAGGGTAAATTCACCCCTCCACTTT.

The V gene is TRBV5-4, the J gene TRBJ2-1, with TRBD2 matching 13 bases. CDR1 and CDR2 from the germline V gene are SGHNT and YYREEE (reference sequence). The CDR3 has 15 amino acids. With 5 bases clipped from V and 6 bases from J, the junction kept 5 bases outside the gene matches. The CDR3: CASRLAGGRGNEQFF. CDR3 nucleotide sequence: TGTGCCAGCAGACTAGCGGGGGGGAGGGGCAATGAGCAGTTCTTC.

The rearrangement joins TRBV7-2 to TRBJ2-1; maybe TRBD2 (5 bases). Trimming removed 5 bases from V and 2 bases from J, with 13 bases in between. This CDR3 contains 15 residues. The germline CDR1 and CDR2 sequences are SGHTA and FQGNSA. This CDR3 is CASSTSSTTYNEQFF. The CDR3 region has the DNA TGTGCCAGCAGCACTTCCTCGACTACCTACAATGAGCAGTTCTTC.

This clone came up a few times. This rearrangement joins TRBV7-2 to TRBJ1-3, with 8 bases lining up with TRBD1. This CDR3 contains 15 residues. Germline values: CDR1 SGHTA, CDR2 FQGNSA. V lost 8 bases, J lost 2 bases, and 8 bases stayed unmatched. CDR3 loop: CASGSPGGPGNTIYF. DNA of the CDR3: TGTGCCAGCGGTTCCCCAGGGGGCCCTGGAAACACCATATATTTT. The variable domain in full, with the rest retrieved from reference TRBV7-2 and TRBJ1-3, is GAGVSQSPSNKVTEKGKDVELRCDPISGHTALYWYRQSLGQGLEFLIYFQGNSAPDKSGLPSDRFSAERTGGSVSTLTIQRTQQEDSAVYLCASGSPGGPGNTIYFGEGSWLTVV.

This clone was found once. This chain joins TRBV5-1 and TRBJ1-1; 7 bases fit TRBD1. This CDR3 is 15 amino acids long. From germline, CDR1 is SGHRS and CDR2 YFSETQ. V lost 4 bases to trimming and J lost 1 base; unmatched junction nucleotides: 7. The CDR3 sequence: CASSRDSATNTEAFF. For the CDR3, the DNA is TGCGCCAGCAGCCGGGACAGTGCTACGAACACTGAAGCTTTCTTT. The full variable domain, with the rest looked up from reference TRBV5-1 and TRBJ1-1, is KAGVTQTPRYLIKTRGQQVTLSCSPISGHRSVSWYQQTPGQGLQFLFEYFSETQRNKGNFPGRFSGRQFSNSRSEMNVSTLELGDSALYLCASSRDSATNTEAFFGQGTRLTVV.

CDR3 protein: CASSLHIGTSGAFNEQFF. In nucleotides, the CDR3 is TGTGCCAGCAGCTTACACATCGGGACTAGCGGGGCTTTTAATGAGCAGTTCTTC. This chain links TRBV7-6 with TRBJ2-1, with 13 bases aligning to TRBD2. The germline V gene encodes CDR1 SGHVS and CDR2 FNYEAQ. J was trimmed by 7 bases and V by 2 bases; bases with no gene match: 11. The length of the CDR3 is 18 residues.

Only one count was recorded for this clone. The chain uses TRBV28 and TRBJ1-1, with a weak D call TRBD1 (5 bases). The germline gives CDR1 MDHEN, CDR2 SYDVKM. The CDR3 contains 16 residues. Trimming took 6 bases from V and 1 from J, leaving 18 bases between them. CDR3 loop: CASRPGFSPKNTEAFF. The CDR3 nucleotides are TGTGCCAGCAGGCCAGGGTTTTCGCCCAAGAACACTGAAGCTTTCTTT.

The chain uses TRBV7-8 and TRBJ1-3; tentative D call: TRBD1 (5 bases). The germline gives CDR1 SGHVS, CDR2 FQNEAQ. The V end was cut by 1 base, the J end by 0 bases, with 10 bases between. This CDR3 is 16 amino acids long. This chain's CDR3 is CASSLEWGSSGNTIYF. The CDR3 nucleotides are TGTGCCAGCAGCTTAGAGTGGGGCAGCTCTGGAAACACCATATATTTT.

This chain connects TRBV2 to TRBJ1-2; 7 bases fit TRBD1. Germline-derived CDR1 and CDR2 are SNHLY and FYNNEI. V lost 8 bases to trimming and J lost 4 bases; unmatched junction nucleotides: 10. This CDR3 contains 14 residues. Here the CDR3 DNA reads TGTGCCAGCCGGGACAGCCTTGTGGCCTATGGCTACACCTTC. Translated: CASRDSLVAYGYTF.

This clone appeared a few times. The chain recombines TRBV4-1 with TRBJ2-3, with TRBD2 identical over 7 bases. V dropped 6 bases and J dropped 0; count of bases not matched to a gene: 15. The CDR3 loop spans 18 amino acids. Germline V gene sequence: CDR1 MGHRA, CDR2 YSYEKL. CDR3 nucleotide sequence: TGCGCCAGCAGACCCGTACCGCGGAGAGCGGGGAGCACAGATACGCAGTATTTT. It encodes CASRPVPRRAGSTDTQYF.

This sequence joins TRBV27 and TRBJ2-3; 8 bases map to TRBD1. The V and J ends lost 5 bases and 6 bases, in that order; junction bases with no gene match: 7. Germline CDR1 is MNHEY and CDR2 is SMNVEV (reference sequence). This CDR3 comprises 14 residues. CDR3 region: CASSPRGPWDTQYF. CDR3 in DNA: TGTGCCAGCAGTCCCAGGGGGCCGTGGGATACGCAGTATTTT.

J is TRBJ2-1 and V is TRBV5-6, with D maybe TRBD2 (5 bases). The length of the CDR3 is 16 residues. V lost 0 bases, J lost 8 bases, and 18 bases lay in between. The germline V gene encodes CDR1 SGHDT and CDR2 YYEEEE. CDR3: CASSLATMRALDEQFF. CDR3 nucleotide sequence: TGTGCCAGCAGCTTGGCCACGATGAGGGCGCTCGATGAGCAGTTCTTC.

This clone was found a few times. DNA for the CDR3: TGTGCCAGCAGCTCGATAGAGGGAATTTGCAATCAGCCCCAGCATTTT. Translating it yields CASSSIEGICNQPQHF. This chain connects TRBV21-1 to TRBJ1-5. TRBV21-1 is a known pseudogene. The CDR3 spans 16 residues.

This clone showed up just a few times. This chain links TRBV28 with TRBJ2-7; D gene uncertain. The CDR3 is made up of 16 amino acids. V lost 5 bases and J lost 5, with 22 bases in between. The V gene's germline CDR1 is MDHEN and CDR2 SYDVKM. The CDR3 region has the DNA TGTGCCAGCAGTCCCCTTTCGAACCGCGGCCTAGACGAGCAGTACTTC. It encodes CASSPLSNRGLDEQYF.

Only one count was recorded for this clone. The chain uses TRBV19 and TRBJ2-1; D is undetermined. V was cut by 3 bases and J by 0 bases, with 9 bases left in between. Looked up from germline, CDR1 is LNHDA and CDR2 is SQIVND (reference sequence). The CDR3 totals 15 residues. This CDR3 is CASSIESSSYNEQFF. In DNA, the CDR3 is TGTGCCAGTAGTATCGAGTCTAGCTCCTACAATGAGCAGTTCTTC.

The J gene is TRBJ2-2, the V gene TRBV15, with D tentatively TRBD1 (5 bases). V gave up 3 bases and J gave up 5 bases, with 13 bases separating them. The CDR3 extends over 15 amino acids. In germline, CDR1 is LNHNV, CDR2 YYDKDF (reference sequence). This CDR3 reads CATSSPESGTGELFF. The DNA for the CDR3 is TGTGCCACCAGCAGTCCAGAATCAGGGACCGGGGAGCTGTTTTTT.

This chain joins TRBV2 and TRBJ2-7; possible D gene TRBD1, 6 bases. Germline loops: CDR1 SNHLY, CDR2 FYNNEI. This CDR3 spans 16 amino acids. With 3 bases removed from V and 3 bases from J, the gap between germline ends came to 18 bases. CDR3 amino acids: CASSDVTGYSRYEQYF. DNA of the CDR3: TGTGCCAGCAGTGACGTTACAGGGTACTCACGCTACGAGCAGTACTTC. The whole variable domain, filled in from reference TRBV2 and TRBJ2-7, reads EPEVTQTPSHQVTQMGQEVILRCVPISNHLYFYWYRQILGQKVEFLVSFYNNEISEKSEIFDDQFSVERPDGSNFTLKIRSTKLEDSAMYFCASSDVTGYSRYEQYFGPGTRLTVT.

This clone was picked up one time. This chain's CDR3 is CASRAPGYNTEAFF. DNA of the CDR3: TGTGCCTCCAGAGCCCCAGGGTATAACACTGAAGCTTTCTTT. V and J are TRBV5-5 and TRBJ1-1; D is perhaps TRBD1 (5 bases). With 10 bases removed from V and 2 bases from J, the gap between germline ends came to 18 bases. CDR3 size: 14 residues. Germline CDR1 is SGHKS and CDR2 is YYEKEE (reference sequence).

This chain uses TRBV2 with TRBJ2-1; 8 nucleotides line up with TRBD1. J was trimmed by 5 bases and V by 7 bases; bases with no gene match: 4. The CDR3 contains 13 residues. Germline values: CDR1 SNHLY, CDR2 FYNNEI. The CDR3 nucleotides read TGTGCCAGCACCATGGACAGGGACAATGAGCAGTTCTTC. Translated: CASTMDRDNEQFF.

This chain links TRBV4-2 with TRBJ1-4; 8 bases are shared with TRBD1. The CDR3 length is 14 residues. The V segment lost 2 bases and the J segment 8 bases; nucleotides outside the gene matches: 4. Germline CDR1 and CDR2: LGHNA and YNFKEQ. The CDR3 loop is CASSQQGAREKLFF. The DNA for the CDR3 is TGTGCCAGCAGCCAACAGGGGGCAAGGGAAAAACTGTTTTTT.

This rearrangement joins TRBV7-9 to TRBJ1-4; perhaps TRBD1 as D (6 bases). This CDR3 comprises 16 residues. In germline, CDR1 is SEHNR, CDR2 FQNEAQ (reference sequence). With 5 bases removed from V and 3 bases from J, the gap between germline ends came to 16 bases. The chain's CDR3 is CASSPLQGHSNEKLFF. DNA of the CDR3: TGTGCCAGCAGCCCCTTGCAGGGACATTCTAATGAAAAACTGTTTTTT.

The CDR3 nucleotides read TGCAGCGTTTCGCGACAGGGCACTGAAGCTTTCTTT. Translation: CSVSRQGTEAFF. The J gene is TRBJ1-1, the V gene TRBV29-1, with TRBD1 matching over 7 bases. With 5 bases clipped from V and 4 bases from J, the junction kept 4 bases outside the gene matches. In germline, CDR1 is SQVTM, CDR2 ANQGSEA. The CDR3 totals 12 residues.